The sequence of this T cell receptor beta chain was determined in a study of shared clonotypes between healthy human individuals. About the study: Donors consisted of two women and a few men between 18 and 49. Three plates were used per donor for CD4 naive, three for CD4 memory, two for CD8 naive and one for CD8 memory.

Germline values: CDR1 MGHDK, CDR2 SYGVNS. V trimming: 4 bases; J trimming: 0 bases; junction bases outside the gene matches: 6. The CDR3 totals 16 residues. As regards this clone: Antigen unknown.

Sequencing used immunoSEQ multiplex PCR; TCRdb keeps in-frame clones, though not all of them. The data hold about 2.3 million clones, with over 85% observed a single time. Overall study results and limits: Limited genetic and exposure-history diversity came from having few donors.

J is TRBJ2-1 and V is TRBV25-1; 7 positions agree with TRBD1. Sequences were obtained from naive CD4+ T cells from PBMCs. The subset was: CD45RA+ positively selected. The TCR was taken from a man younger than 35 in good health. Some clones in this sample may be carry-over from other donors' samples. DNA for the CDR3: TGTGCCAGCAGTGGATTTGACAGGGTCTCCTACAATGAGCAGTTCTTC. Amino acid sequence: CASSGFDRVSYNEQFF. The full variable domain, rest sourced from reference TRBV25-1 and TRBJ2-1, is EADIYQTPRYLVIGTGKKITLECSQTMGHDKMYWYQQDPGMELHLIHYSYGVNSTEKGDLSSESTVSRIRTEHFPLTLESARPSHTSQYLCASSGFDRVSYNEQFFGPGTRLTVL.